A selection of T cell receptor beta chains follows, all from one sample in a study of shared clonotypes between healthy human individuals. Profiling relied on immunoSEQ multiplex PCR, and the TCRdb table lists in-frame clones only, not all of them. There are about 2,500,000 clones in the sample; roughly 92% occur only once, and around 0.15% lies in the top ten. Sequencing input: naive CD4+ T cells sorted from blood. These receptors all come from a man aged 18-30 years in good health. The CDR3 runs from the conserved cysteine through the conserved F or W. D genes are given only for firm matches. Clone sizes are given selectively: once, few, many, or a class where the clone is expanded.

CDR3 DNA	CDR3 protein	J gene	clone size	V gene	D gene
TGTGCCAGCAGCTGGGGACAGGGACCAACTAATGAAAAACTGTTTTTT	CASSWGQGPTNEKLFF	TRBJ1-4	NA	TRBV7-8	TRBD1
TGTGCTAGTGGTTTGACACCGGGACAGGGGCGGGAGACCCAGTACTTC	CASGLTPGQGRETQYF	TRBJ2-5	NA	TRBV12-5	TRBD1
TGTGCCAGCAGCCCGGGGGGGGCCGTGGATACGCAGTATTTT	CASSPGGAVDTQYF	TRBJ2-3	NA	TRBV11-3	TRBD2
TGTGCCAGCAGCGTAGGGTCAGGGCCTATCTACGAGCAGTACTTC	CASSVGSGPIYEQYF	TRBJ2-7	NA	TRBV9	NA
TGTGCCCTTAAACCTGAGAGATCTAACTATGGCTACACCTTC	CALKPERSNYGYTF	TRBJ1-2	once	TRBV10-3	NA
TGTGCCAGCAGCTTGGAGGGGACAGCCGCCTACGAGCAGTACTTC	CASSLEGTAAYEQYF	TRBJ2-7	NA	TRBV5-4	TRBD1
TGTGCCAGCAGCTTAGGACTAGCGGGAGTCTACGAGCAGTACTTC	CASSLGLAGVYEQYF	TRBJ2-7	NA	TRBV11-2	TRBD2
TGCGCCAGCAGCCGCGGACAGGGTCCAACTAATGAAAAACTGTTTTTT	CASSRGQGPTNEKLFF	TRBJ1-4	once	TRBV4-1	TRBD1
TGTGCCAGCAGTGACTCGGTGGCCTACCCTCACCTCTACGAGCAGTACTTC	CASSDSVAYPHLYEQYF	TRBJ2-7	NA	TRBV6-4	NA
TGTGCCAGTAGTATTCAGGGGAGGCAGCCCCAGCATTTT	CASSIQGRQPQHF	TRBJ1-5	NA	TRBV19	NA
TGTGCCAGCTCACCAGTAGCGGCGGAGCAGTTCTTC	CASSPVAAEQFF	TRBJ2-1	NA	TRBV18	NA
TGTGCCATCAGGGGGACTGATACTAACTATGGCTACACCTTC	CAIRGTDTNYGYTF	TRBJ1-2	NA	TRBV10-3	NA
TGTGCCAGCAGTTACCTTAGCGGGAGGGACAGGACCCAGTACTTC	CASSYLSGRDRTQYF	TRBJ2-5	NA	TRBV6-5	TRBD2
TGTGCCAGCAGCTTTTCCCGCGGGCGCACAGATACGCAGTATTTT	CASSFSRGRTDTQYF	TRBJ2-3	NA	TRBV5-6	NA
TGTGCTAGTGGTTTCGTACTAGCGGGATACAATGAGCAGTTCTTC	CASGFVLAGYNEQFF	TRBJ2-1	once	TRBV12-5	TRBD2
TGTGCCAGCAGCCAAGGGACAGCCATGAACACTGAAGCTTTCTTT	CASSQGTAMNTEAFF	TRBJ1-1	NA	TRBV11-2	TRBD1
TGTGCCAGCAGCTTGGAGGCGGGGGGCCCCCAGTACTTC	CASSLEAGGPQYF	TRBJ2-5	NA	TRBV5-6	TRBD2
TGCGCCAGCAGCCCGGAGGGAGCCCCTTCTGAAAAACTGTTTTTT	CASSPEGAPSEKLFF	TRBJ1-4	NA	TRBV5-1	NA
TGTGCCAGCAGTTCTCCCAGGGGAGGCTCGAATGGGAAACTGTTTTTT	CASSSPRGGSNGKLFF	TRBJ1-4	once	TRBV27	NA
TGTGCCAGCAAACCGACTAGCGGGGACAATGAGCAGTTCTTC	CASKPTSGDNEQFF	TRBJ2-1	NA	TRBV10-3	TRBD2
TGCGCCAGCAGTGAGAGCCCTGTGGGGTACGAGCAGTACTTC	CASSESPVGYEQYF	TRBJ2-7	NA	TRBV10-1	NA
TGTGCCAGCAGGCCGGACAGGGGGCAGCCCCAGCATTTT	CASRPDRGQPQHF	TRBJ1-5	NA	TRBV6-5	TRBD1
TGCGCCAGCAGTGGGGACGTTGATACGCAGTATTTT	CASSGDVDTQYF	TRBJ2-3	NA	TRBV10-2	NA
TGTGCCAGCAGCTTCGCCCCGGGACAGGGGTCCTACGAGCAGTACTTC	CASSFAPGQGSYEQYF	TRBJ2-7	NA	TRBV11-2	TRBD1
TGTGCCAGCCGGAGACCGGGACAGTCTTTTGAGCATTTT	CASRRPGQSFEHF	TRBJ1-5	NA	TRBV6-5	TRBD1
TGCAGCGTTGATTTAGGGTTGGAGCAGTACTTC	CSVDLGLEQYF	TRBJ2-5	NA	TRBV29-1	NA
TGCGCCACCCGCGAGATTTCTGGGGCCAACGTCCTGACTTTC	CATREISGANVLTF	TRBJ2-6	NA	TRBV5-1	NA